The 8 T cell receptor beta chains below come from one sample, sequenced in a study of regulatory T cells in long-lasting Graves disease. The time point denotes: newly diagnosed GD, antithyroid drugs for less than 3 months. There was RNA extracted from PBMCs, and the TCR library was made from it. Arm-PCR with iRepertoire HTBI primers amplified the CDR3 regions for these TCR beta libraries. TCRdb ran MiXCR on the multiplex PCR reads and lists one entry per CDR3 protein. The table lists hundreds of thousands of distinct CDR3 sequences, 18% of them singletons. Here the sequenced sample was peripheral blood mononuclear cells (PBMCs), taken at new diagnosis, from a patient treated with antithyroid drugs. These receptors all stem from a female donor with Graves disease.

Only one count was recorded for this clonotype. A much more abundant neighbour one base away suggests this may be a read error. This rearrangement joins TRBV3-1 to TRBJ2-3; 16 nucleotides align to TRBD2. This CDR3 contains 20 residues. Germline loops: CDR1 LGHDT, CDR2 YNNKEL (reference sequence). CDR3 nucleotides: TGTGCCGGCAGCCAAGTTGCCTCGGGACTAGCGGGAGGGCCAGAAGATACGCAGTATTTT. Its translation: CAGSQVASGLAGGPEDTQYF.

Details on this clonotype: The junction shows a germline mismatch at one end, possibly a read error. The CDR3 is CARSSRIGRTAYGYTF. For the CDR3, the DNA is TGTGCCCGCAGCTCCCGGATCGGTCGGACAGCCTATGGCTACACCTTC. The gene calls are TRBV11-2 and TRBJ1-2; D perhaps matches TRBD1 (6 bases). CDR1 and CDR2 (germline): SGHAT, FQNNGV. The CDR3 loop spans 16 amino acids.

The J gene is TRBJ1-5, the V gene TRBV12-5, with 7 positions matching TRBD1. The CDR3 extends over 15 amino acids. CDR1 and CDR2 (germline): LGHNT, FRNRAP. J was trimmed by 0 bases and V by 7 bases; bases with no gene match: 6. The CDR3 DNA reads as TGTGCTAGTGTACAACAGGGGAATAGCAATCAGCCCCAGCATTTT. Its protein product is CASVQQGNSNQPQHF.

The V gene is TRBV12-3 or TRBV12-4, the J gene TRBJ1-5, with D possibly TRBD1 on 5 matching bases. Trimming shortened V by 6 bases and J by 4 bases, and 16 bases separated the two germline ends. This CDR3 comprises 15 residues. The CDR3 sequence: CASSQFGGGNQPQHF. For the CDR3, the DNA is TGTGCCAGCAGCCAATTCGGGGGGGGGAATCAGCCCCAGCATTTT.

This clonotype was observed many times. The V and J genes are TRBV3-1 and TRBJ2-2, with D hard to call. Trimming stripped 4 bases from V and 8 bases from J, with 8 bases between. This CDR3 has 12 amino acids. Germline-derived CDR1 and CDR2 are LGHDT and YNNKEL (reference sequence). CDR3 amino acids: CASSLPRGELFF. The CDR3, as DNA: TGTGCCAGCAGCCTACCCAGGGGGGAGCTGTTTTTT.

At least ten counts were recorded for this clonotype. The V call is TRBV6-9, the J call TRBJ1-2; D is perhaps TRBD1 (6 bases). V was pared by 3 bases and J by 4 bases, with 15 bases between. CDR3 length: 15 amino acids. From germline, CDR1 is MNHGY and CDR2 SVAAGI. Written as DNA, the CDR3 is TGTGCCAGCAGTTACTCCACGACAGGCAGCTATGGCTACACCTTC. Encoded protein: CASSYSTTGSYGYTF.

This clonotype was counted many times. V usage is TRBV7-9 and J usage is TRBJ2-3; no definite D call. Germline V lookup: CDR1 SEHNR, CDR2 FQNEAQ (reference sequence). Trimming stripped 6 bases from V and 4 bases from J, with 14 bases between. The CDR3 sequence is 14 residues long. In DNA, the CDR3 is TGTGCCAGCAGTAATAATGGGCGACCAGATACGCAGTATTTT. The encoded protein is CASSNNGRPDTQYF.

CDR3 loop: CASRSDYTEAFF. The DNA of the CDR3 is TGTGCCAGCAGGTCAGATTACACTGAAGCTTTCTTT. The chain uses TRBV2 and TRBJ1-1; D ambiguous. Trimming removed 6 bases at V and 3 bases at J, with 8 bases between. Germline-derived CDR1 and CDR2 are SNHLY and FYNNEI. The CDR3 is 12 residues long.